What follows describes a single TCR beta chain. This sample stems from a study of blood T cell repertoires in COVID-19. The method was immunoSEQ multiplex PCR; TCRdb's version includes in-frame clones alone and lacks a portion of them. The sample includes 200,000 or so clones, 80% to 90% of them seen just once. CDR1 SGHTS and CDR2 YDEGEE come from the germline V gene. V lost 4 bases and J lost 4, with 23 bases in between. The CDR3 sequence is 17 residues long. The sequencing input was PBMCs or T cells enriched from blood (not recorded which). This TCR came from a woman in her 40s with acute COVID-19. The chain employs TRBV5-8 and TRBJ1-2; D is possibly TRBD1 (6 bases). DNA for the CDR3: TGTGCCAGCAGCCCTCCGACAGGCCGGACTTTTCTCTATGGCTACACCTTC. Translating gives CASSPPTGRTFLYGYTF.